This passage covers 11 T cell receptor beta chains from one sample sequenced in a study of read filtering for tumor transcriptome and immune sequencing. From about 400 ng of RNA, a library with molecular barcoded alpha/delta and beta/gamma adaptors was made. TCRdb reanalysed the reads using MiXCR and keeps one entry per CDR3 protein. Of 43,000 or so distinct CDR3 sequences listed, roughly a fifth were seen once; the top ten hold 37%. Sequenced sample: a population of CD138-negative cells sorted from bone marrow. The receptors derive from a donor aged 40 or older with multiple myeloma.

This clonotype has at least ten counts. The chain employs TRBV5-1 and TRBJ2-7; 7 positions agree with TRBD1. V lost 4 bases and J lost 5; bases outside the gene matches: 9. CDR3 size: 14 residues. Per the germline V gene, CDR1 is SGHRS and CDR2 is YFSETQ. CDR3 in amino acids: CASSPTGTDNEQYF. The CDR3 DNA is TGCGCCAGCAGCCCCACCGGGACAGACAACGAGCAGTACTTC.

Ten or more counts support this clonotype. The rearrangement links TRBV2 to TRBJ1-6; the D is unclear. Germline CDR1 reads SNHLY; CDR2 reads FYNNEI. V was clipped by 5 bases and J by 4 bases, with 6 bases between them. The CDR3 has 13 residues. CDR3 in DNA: TGTGCCAGCAGTCGGGTTTATAATTCACCCCTCCACTTT. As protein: CASSRVYNSPLHF. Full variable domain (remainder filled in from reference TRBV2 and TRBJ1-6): EPEVTQTPSHQVTQMGQEVILRCVPISNHLYFYWYRQILGQKVEFLVSFYNNEISEKSEIFDDQFSVERPDGSNFTLKIRSTKLEDSAMYFCASSRVYNSPLHFGNGTRLTVT.

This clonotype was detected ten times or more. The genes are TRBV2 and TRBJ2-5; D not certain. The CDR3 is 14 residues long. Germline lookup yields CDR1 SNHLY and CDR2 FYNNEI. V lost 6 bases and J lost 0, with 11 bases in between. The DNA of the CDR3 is TGTGCCAGCAGAGGGCTTGGGGACCAAGAGACCCAGTACTTC. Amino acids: CASRGLGDQETQYF.

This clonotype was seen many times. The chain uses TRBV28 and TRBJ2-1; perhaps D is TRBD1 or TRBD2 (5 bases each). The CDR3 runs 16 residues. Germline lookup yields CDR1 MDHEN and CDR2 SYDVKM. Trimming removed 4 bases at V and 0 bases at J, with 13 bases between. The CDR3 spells CASSSGGRSSYNEQFF. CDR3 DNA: TGTGCCAGCAGTTCTGGGGGACGGAGCTCCTACAATGAGCAGTTCTTC. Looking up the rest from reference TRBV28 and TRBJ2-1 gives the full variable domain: DVKVTQSSRYLVKRTGEKVFLECVQDMDHENMFWYRQDPGLGLRLIYFSYDVKMKEKGDIPEGYSVSREKKERFSLILESASTNQTSMYLCASSSGGRSSYNEQFFGPGTRLTVL.

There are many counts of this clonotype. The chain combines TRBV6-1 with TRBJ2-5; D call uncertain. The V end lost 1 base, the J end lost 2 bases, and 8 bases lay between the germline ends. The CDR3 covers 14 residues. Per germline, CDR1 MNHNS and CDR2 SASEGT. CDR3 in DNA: TGTGCCAGCAGTGAAGGGGCAGAACAAGAGACCCAGTACTTC. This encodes CASSEGAEQETQYF.

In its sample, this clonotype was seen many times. The CDR3 spells CSVEEYHSGANVLTF. CDR3 bases: TGCAGCGTTGAAGAGTATCACTCTGGGGCCAACGTCCTGACTTTC. The chain is built from TRBV29-1 and TRBJ2-6; D gene uncertain. The CDR3 covers 15 residues. Trimming pared 0 bases from V and 0 bases from J, leaving 6 bases between. Germline-derived CDR1 and CDR2 are SQVTM and ANQGSEA.

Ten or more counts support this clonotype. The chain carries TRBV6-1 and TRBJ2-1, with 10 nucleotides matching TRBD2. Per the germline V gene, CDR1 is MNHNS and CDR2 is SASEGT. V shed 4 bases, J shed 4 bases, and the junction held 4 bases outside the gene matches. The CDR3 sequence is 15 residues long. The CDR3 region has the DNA TGTGCCAGCAGTGCTAGCGGGGGCCCTTACAATGAGCAGTTCTTC. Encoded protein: CASSASGGPYNEQFF.

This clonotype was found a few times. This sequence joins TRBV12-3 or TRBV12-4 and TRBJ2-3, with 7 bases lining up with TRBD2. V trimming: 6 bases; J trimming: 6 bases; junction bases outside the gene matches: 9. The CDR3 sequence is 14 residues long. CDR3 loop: CASSLSGMADTQYF. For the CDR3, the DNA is TGTGCCAGCAGCCTAAGCGGGATGGCGGATACGCAGTATTTT.

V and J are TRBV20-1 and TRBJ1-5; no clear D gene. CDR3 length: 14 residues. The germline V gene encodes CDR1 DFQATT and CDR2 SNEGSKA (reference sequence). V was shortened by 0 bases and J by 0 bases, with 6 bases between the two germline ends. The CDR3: CSAREPSSNQPQHF. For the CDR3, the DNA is TGCAGTGCTAGAGAACCGTCTAGCAATCAGCCCCAGCATTTT.

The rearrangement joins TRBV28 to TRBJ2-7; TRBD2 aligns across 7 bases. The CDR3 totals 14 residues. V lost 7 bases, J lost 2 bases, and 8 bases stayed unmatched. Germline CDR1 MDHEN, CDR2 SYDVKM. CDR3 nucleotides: TGTGCCAGCATTTCCTCTGGGGGGGCCTACGAGCAGTACTTC. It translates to CASISSGGAYEQYF.

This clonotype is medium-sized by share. For the CDR3, the DNA is TGCGCCAGCAATATAAGATATGGCGGTTGGGATGAGCAGTTCTTC. Protein product: CASNIRYGGWDEQFF. The chain recombines TRBV5-1 with TRBJ2-1; D unresolved. This CDR3 comprises 15 residues. V was trimmed by 6 bases and J by 8 bases, leaving 21 bases between them. Germline V gene lookup returns CDR1 SGHRS and CDR2 YFSETQ.